These 15 T cell receptor beta chains originate from one sample sequenced in a study of cytomegalovirus exposure and HLA in healthy donors. Both 60 Vbeta primers and 13 Jbeta primers went into the PCR. Data came from immunoSEQ multiplex PCR; TCRdb stores just in-frame clones and leaves some out. Of about 190,000 clones in the sample, around 87% are singletons; the top ten hold about 1.1%. Source material: PBMCs. Every receptor here comes from a boy aged 2 to 9 in good health and CMV-seronegative.

The chain combines TRBV7-9 with TRBJ2-2, with 7 bases aligning to TRBD1. The CDR3 length is 15 residues. Germline V gene data show CDR1 as SEHNR and CDR2 as FQNEAQ (reference sequence). The V and J ends lost 4 bases and 1 base, in that order; junction bases with no gene match: 3. The CDR3 DNA is TGTGCCAGCAGCTCAGGGGACAGGAACACCGGGGAGCTGTTTTTT. Its protein product is CASSSGDRNTGELFF. Full variable domain (rest looked up from reference TRBV7-9 and TRBJ2-2): DTGVSQNPRHKITKRGQNVTFRCDPISEHNRLYWYRQTLGQGPEFLTYFQNEAQLEKSRLLSDRFSAERPKGSFSTLEIQRTEQGDSAMYLCASSSGDRNTGELFFGEGSRLTVL.

V and J are TRBV25-1 and TRBJ1-6, with TRBD1 identical over 7 bases. There are 14 residues in the CDR3. The V and J ends lost 8 bases and 13 bases, in that order; junction bases with no gene match: 14. CDR1 is MGHDK and CDR2 is SYGVNS in the germline V gene. DNA of the CDR3: TGTGCCAGCGTACCGAGAGACAGGGACGCTCCCCTCCACTTT. Residues: CASVPRDRDAPLHF.

The gene calls are TRBV7-9 and TRBJ1-2; weak D call: TRBD1 (6 bases). Germline values: CDR1 SEHNR, CDR2 FQNEAQ (reference sequence). The V end lost 5 bases, the J end lost 7 bases, and 17 bases lay between the germline ends. CDR3 length: 14 residues. CDR3 protein: CASSGETDRSGYTF. The CDR3 DNA is TGTGCCAGCAGCGGGGAGACGGACAGAAGTGGCTACACCTTC.

The chain uses TRBV28 and TRBJ1-5; 7 bases line up with TRBD1. Germline V lookup: CDR1 MDHEN, CDR2 SYDVKM. CDR3 length: 14 residues. J gave up 8 bases and V 6 bases, and 10 bases lay outside the gene matches. CDR3 amino acids: CASSPGTAVEPQHF. The CDR3 DNA is TGTGCCAGCAGCCCTGGGACAGCCGTAGAGCCCCAGCATTTT.

V and J are TRBV18 and TRBJ1-2; 8 bases align to TRBD1. V shed 5 bases, J shed 6 bases, and the junction held 11 bases outside the gene matches. Per germline, CDR1 KGHSH and CDR2 LQKENI. This CDR3 spans 15 amino acids. The DNA of the CDR3 is TGTGCCAGCTCATCAGGCACAGGGGGGTTTGATGGCTACACCTTC. This gives the protein CASSSGTGGFDGYTF.

The chain combines TRBV6-5 with TRBJ1-1; D may be TRBD1 (5 bases). Looked up from germline, CDR1 is MNHEY and CDR2 is SVGAGI. The CDR3 sequence is 14 residues long. The V gene lost 4 bases and the J gene lost 4 bases, with 13 bases spanning the gap. CDR3 coding DNA: TGTGCCAGCAGTTTTTGGGGGGTGGGCACTGAAGCTTTCTTT. This codes for CASSFWGVGTEAFF.

CDR3 nucleotide sequence: TGTGCCAGCAGTGACTCGAGGAATTCACCCCTCCACTTT. It specifies CASSDSRNSPLHF. The chain employs TRBV6-4 and TRBJ1-6, with unresolved D. Looked up from germline, CDR1 is MRHNA and CDR2 is SNTAGT. The V and J ends lost 0 bases and 7 bases respectively, with 4 bases between them. The CDR3 is made up of 13 amino acids.

The chain links TRBV7-9 to TRBJ2-2, with 11 positions matching TRBD2. This CDR3 is 16 amino acids long. The V gene end was trimmed by 5 bases and the J gene end by 5 bases; junction bases not matched to a gene: 7. Germline loops: CDR1 SEHNR, CDR2 FQNEAQ (reference sequence). The CDR3 here is CASSKETSGVTGELFF. In DNA, the CDR3 is TGTGCCAGCAGCAAAGAGACTAGCGGGGTTACCGGGGAGCTGTTTTTT.

This chain joins TRBV28 and TRBJ1-6; 7 positions agree with TRBD1. The CDR3 has 16 residues. V dropped 5 bases and J dropped 9; count of bases not matched to a gene: 13. CDR1 is MDHEN and CDR2 is SYDVKM in the germline V gene. In DNA form, the CDR3 reads TGTGCCAGCAGTGGGGGACAGCCACCTGCTGGTTCACCCCTCCACTTT. Translation gives CASSGGQPPAGSPLHF.

The rearrangement uses TRBV10-3 and TRBJ1-1; possible D gene TRBD1, 6 bases. CDR3 length: 14 residues. Trimming stripped 7 bases from V and 0 bases from J, with 12 bases between. The germline gives CDR1 ENHRY, CDR2 SYGVKD. The CDR3 nucleotides are TGTGCCATCAAGACAGGCGGAATGAACACTGAAGCTTTCTTT. It is translated as CAIKTGGMNTEAFF.

The rearrangement joins TRBV7-3 to TRBJ2-7; the match to TRBD2 covers 11 bases. After removal of 5 bases from V and 6 bases from J, the junction contained 18 bases not matched to a gene. The CDR3 contains 18 residues. CDR1 and CDR2 from the germline V gene are SGHTA and FQGTGA. For the CDR3, the DNA is TGTGCCAGCAGCCCTTCCCCACTAGCGGGGGCCCTGAGTGGCGAGCAGTACTTC. Translated: CASSPSPLAGALSGEQYF.

On this clone itself: The germline gene is not matched at one end of the junction; a read error may be the cause. The V gene is TRBV7-9, the J gene TRBJ2-5; D is possibly TRBD1 (6 bases). CDR1 and CDR2 from the germline V gene are SEHNR and FQNEAQ (reference sequence). This CDR3 is built from 13 residues. The CDR3 DNA is TGTTCCAGCAGCTTCACAGGGAGAGAGACCCAGTACTTC. This encodes CSSSFTGRETQYF.

The J gene is TRBJ1-6, the V gene TRBV25-1; perhaps TRBD1 as D (6 bases). Trimming cost V 6 bases and J 6 bases, with 9 bases left between them. Germline V gives CDR1 MGHDK, CDR2 SYGVNS. The CDR3 has 13 residues. The CDR3 bases are TGTGCCAGCAGCGGGACACCTAATTCACCCCTCCACTTT. This gives the protein CASSGTPNSPLHF.

The chain employs TRBV27 and TRBJ1-3, with 9 bases identical to TRBD1. The V and J ends lost 6 bases and 1 base, in that order; junction bases with no gene match: 10. The CDR3 covers 17 residues. Germline V gene lookup returns CDR1 MNHEY and CDR2 SMNVEV (reference sequence). The CDR3 loop is CASRAGTGPFSGNTIYF. CDR3 coding DNA: TGTGCCAGCAGGGCCGGGACAGGGCCCTTTTCTGGAAACACCATATATTTT.

The V gene is TRBV20-1, the J gene TRBJ2-7; D is unresolved. CDR1 is DFQATT and CDR2 is SNEGSKA in the germline V gene (reference sequence). The CDR3 sequence is 11 residues long. Trimming stripped 0 bases from V and 9 bases from J, with 9 bases between. Here the CDR3 reads CSARDRSRQYF. The CDR3 DNA sequence: TGCAGTGCTAGAGATCGTAGTCGGCAGTACTTC.